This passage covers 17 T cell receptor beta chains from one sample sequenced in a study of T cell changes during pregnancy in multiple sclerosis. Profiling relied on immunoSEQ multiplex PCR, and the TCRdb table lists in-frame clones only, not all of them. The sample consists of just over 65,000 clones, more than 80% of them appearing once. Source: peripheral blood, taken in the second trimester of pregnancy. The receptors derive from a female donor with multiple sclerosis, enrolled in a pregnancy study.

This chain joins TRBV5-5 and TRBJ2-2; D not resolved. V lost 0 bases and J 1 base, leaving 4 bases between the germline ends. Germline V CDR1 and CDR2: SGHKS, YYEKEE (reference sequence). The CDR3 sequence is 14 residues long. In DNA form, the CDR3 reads TGTGCCAGCAGCTTGGTTCAGAACACCGGGGAGCTGTTTTTT. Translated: CASSLVQNTGELFF.

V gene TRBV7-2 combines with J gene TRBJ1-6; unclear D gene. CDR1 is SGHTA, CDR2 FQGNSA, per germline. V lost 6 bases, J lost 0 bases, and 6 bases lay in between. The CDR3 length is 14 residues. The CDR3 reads CASSLSSYNSPLHF. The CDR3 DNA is TGTGCCAGCAGTTTGAGCTCCTATAATTCACCCCTCCACTTT.

In DNA, the CDR3 is TGTGCCAGCAGCTTGGACATCTTCACTGAAGCTTTCTTT. As protein: CASSLDIFTEAFF. The V call is TRBV5-5, the J call TRBJ1-1; D ambiguous. Germline loops: CDR1 SGHKS, CDR2 YYEKEE (reference sequence). This CDR3 region has 13 residues. V lost 0 bases to trimming and J lost 4 bases, with 7 bases between them.

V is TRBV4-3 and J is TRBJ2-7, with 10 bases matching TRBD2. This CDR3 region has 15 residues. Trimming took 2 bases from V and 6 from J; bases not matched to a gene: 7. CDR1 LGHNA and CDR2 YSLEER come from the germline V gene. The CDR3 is CASSQSLAGATEQYF. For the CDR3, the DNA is TGCGCCAGCAGCCAAAGTCTAGCGGGGGCTACCGAGCAGTACTTC.

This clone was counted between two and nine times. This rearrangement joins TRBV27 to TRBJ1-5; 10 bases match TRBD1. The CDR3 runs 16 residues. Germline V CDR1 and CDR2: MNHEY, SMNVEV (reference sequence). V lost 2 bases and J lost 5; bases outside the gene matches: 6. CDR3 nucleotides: TGTGCCAGCAGTTTAGTTGCCGGGACAGGGGATCAGCCCCAGCATTTT. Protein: CASSLVAGTGDQPQHF.

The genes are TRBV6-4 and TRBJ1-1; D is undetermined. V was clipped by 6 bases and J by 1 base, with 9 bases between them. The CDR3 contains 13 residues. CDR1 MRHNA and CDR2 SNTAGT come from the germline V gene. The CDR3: CASREFTNTEAFF. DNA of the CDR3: TGTGCCAGCAGGGAGTTCACGAACACTGAAGCTTTCTTT.

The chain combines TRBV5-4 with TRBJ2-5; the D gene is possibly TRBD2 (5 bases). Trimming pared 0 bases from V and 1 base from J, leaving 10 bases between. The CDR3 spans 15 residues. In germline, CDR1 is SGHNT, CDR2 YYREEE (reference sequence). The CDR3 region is CASSLARGIQETQYF. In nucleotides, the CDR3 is TGTGCCAGCAGCTTGGCCCGAGGGATCCAAGAGACCCAGTACTTC. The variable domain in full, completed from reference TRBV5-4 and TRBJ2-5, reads ETGVTQSPTHLIKTRGQQVTLRCSSQSGHNTVSWYQQALGQGPQFIFQYYREEENGRGNFPPRFSGLQFPNYSSELNVNALELDDSALYLCASSLARGIQETQYFGPGTRLLVL.

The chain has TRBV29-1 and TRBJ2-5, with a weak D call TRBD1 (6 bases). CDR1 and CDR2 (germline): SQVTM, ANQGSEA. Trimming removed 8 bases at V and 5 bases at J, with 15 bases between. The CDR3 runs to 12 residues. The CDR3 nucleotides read TGCAGCCTGAGGACCCAGGGGGAGACCCAGTACTTC. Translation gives CSLRTQGETQYF.

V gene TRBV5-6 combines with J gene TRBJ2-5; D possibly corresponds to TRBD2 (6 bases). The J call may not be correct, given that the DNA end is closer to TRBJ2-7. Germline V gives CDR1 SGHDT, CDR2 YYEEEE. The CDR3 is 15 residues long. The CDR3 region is CASSPSPGSNYEQYF. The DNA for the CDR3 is TGTGCCAGCAGCCCCTCTCCCGGGAGTAACTACGAGCAGTACTTC.

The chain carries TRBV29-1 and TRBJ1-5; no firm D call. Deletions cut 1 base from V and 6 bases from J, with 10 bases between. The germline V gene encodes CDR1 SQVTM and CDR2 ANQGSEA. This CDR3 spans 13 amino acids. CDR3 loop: CSVEGGVGQPQHF. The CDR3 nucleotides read TGCAGCGTTGAAGGGGGAGTTGGTCAGCCCCAGCATTTT.

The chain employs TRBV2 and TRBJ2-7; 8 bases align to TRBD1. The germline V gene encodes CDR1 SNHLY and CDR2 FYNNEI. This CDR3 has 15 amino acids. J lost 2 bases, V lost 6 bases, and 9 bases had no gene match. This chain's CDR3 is CASREQGVNAYEQYF. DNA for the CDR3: TGTGCCAGCAGGGAACAGGGGGTGAACGCCTACGAGCAGTACTTC.

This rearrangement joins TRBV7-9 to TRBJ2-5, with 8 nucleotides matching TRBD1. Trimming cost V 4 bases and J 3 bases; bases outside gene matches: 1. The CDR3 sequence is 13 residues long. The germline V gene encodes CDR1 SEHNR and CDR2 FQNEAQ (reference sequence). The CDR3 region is CASSWTGKETQYF. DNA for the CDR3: TGTGCCAGCAGCTGGACAGGGAAAGAGACCCAGTACTTC.

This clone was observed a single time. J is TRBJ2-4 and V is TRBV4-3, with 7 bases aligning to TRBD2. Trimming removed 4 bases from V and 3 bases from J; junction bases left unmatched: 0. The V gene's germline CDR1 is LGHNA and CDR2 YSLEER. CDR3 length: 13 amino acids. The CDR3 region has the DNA TGCGCCAGCAGCCGGGGGGGCAAAAACATTCAGTACTTC. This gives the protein CASSRGGKNIQYF.

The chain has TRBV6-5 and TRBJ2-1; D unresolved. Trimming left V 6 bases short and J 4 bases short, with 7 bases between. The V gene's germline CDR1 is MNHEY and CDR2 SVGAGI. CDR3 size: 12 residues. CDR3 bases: TGTGCCAGCAGCCCCAATTACAATGAGCAGTTCTTC. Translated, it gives CASSPNYNEQFF.

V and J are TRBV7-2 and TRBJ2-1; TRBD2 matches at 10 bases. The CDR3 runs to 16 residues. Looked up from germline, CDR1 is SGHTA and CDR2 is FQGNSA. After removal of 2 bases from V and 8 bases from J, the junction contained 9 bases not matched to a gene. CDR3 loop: CASSLLGLAVPDEQFF. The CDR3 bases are TGTGCCAGCAGCTTACTAGGACTAGCGGTTCCTGATGAGCAGTTCTTC.

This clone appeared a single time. CDR3 nucleotides: TGTGCCAGCAGCTTCCAGGGCAGTGCCACTGAAGCTTTCTTT. As protein: CASSFQGSATEAFF. The V gene is TRBV5-4, the J gene TRBJ1-1; weak D call: TRBD1 (5 bases). The CDR3 is 14 amino acids. With 2 bases removed from V and 4 bases from J, the gap between germline ends came to 12 bases. The germline V gene has CDR1 SGHNT and CDR2 YYREEE (reference sequence).

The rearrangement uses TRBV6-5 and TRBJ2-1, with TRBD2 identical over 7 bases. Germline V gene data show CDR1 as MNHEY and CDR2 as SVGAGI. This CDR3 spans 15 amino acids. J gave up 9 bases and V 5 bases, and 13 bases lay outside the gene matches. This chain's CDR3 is CASSQTRTRFGEQFF. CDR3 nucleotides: TGTGCCAGCAGTCAAACCCGGACTAGGTTTGGTGAGCAGTTCTTC.